This T cell receptor beta chain was found in a study of blood T cell repertoires in COVID-19. TCRdb keeps only in-frame clones here, not all; method: immunoSEQ multiplex PCR. This sample carries some 170,000 clones, almost 80% of them seen once, and the ten largest clones take 15% to 20%. The CDR3 loop spans 16 amino acids. Per germline, CDR1 MDHEN and CDR2 SYDVKM. V shed 8 bases, J shed 2 bases, and the junction held 10 bases outside the gene matches. The chain couples TRBV28 to TRBJ2-5, with TRBD2 identical over 11 bases. The clonotype comes from a woman aged 45-65 years who had recovered from COVID-19. Sequenced material: PBMCs or T cells enriched from blood (not recorded which). CDR3 sequence: CASGFRLAGKQETQYF. The CDR3 nucleotides read TGTGCCAGCGGATTCCGACTAGCGGGGAAACAAGAGACCCAGTACTTC.